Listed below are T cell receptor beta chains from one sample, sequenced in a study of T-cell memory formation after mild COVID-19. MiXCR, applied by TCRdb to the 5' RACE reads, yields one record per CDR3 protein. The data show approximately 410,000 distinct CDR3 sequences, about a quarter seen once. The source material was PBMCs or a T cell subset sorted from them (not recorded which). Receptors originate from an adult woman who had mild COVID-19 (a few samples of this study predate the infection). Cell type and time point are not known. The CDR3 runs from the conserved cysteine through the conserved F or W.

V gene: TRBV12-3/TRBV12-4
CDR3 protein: CASSLTGTETQYF

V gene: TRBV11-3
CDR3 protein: CASSPLGRGAYNEQFF

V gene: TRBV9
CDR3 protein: CASSASLGAGGETQYF

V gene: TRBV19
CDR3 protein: CASSTRTGGINTEAFF

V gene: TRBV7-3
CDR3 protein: CASTFSVGTEAFF

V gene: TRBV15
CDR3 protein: CATSRDISYNEQFF

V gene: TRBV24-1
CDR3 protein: CATSDSGRPQSSGANVLTF

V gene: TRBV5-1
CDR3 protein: CASSSITSGTGVPSTEAFF

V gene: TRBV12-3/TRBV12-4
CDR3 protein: CASSFRGREDTQYF

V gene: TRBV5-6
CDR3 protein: CASSFKALSYNEQFF

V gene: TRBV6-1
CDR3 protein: CASWAGGSYEQYF

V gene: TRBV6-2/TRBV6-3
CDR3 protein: CASSGGRGPWAEQYF

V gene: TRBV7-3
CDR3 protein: CASSLLGSGRETQYF